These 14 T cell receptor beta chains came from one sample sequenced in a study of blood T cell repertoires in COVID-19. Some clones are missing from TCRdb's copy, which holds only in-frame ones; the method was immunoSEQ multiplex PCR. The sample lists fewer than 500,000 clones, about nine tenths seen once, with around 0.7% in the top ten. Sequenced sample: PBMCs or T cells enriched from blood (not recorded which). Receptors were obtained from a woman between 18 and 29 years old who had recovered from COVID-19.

The chain's CDR3 is CAWSVDRGYGYTF. The CDR3 DNA sequence: TGTGCCTGGAGTGTGGACAGGGGATATGGCTACACCTTC. The rearrangement links TRBV30 to TRBJ1-2; TRBD1 aligns across 9 bases. Looked up from germline, CDR1 is GTSNPN and CDR2 is SVGIG (reference sequence). The CDR3 length is 13 residues. Losses at the gene ends were 0 bases for V and 5 bases for J; bases not matched to a gene: 1.

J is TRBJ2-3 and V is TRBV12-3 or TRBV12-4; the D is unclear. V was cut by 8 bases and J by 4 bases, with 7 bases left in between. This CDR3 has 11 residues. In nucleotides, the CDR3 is TGTGCCAGCGGGCAGGCAGATACGCAGTATTTT. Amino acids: CASGQADTQYF.

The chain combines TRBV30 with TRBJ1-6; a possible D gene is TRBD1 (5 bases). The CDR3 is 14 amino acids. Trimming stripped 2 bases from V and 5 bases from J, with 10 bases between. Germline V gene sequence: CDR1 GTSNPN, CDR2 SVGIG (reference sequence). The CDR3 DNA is TGTGCCTGGAGTTATGGGGCCAATAATTCACCCCTCCACTTT. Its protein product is CAWSYGANNSPLHF. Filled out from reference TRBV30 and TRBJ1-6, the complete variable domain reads SQTIHQWPATLVQPVGSPLSLECTVEGTSNPNLYWYRQAAGRGLQLLFYSVGIGQISSEVPQNLSASRPQDRQFILSSKKLLLSDSGFYLCAWSYGANNSPLHFGNGTRLTVT.

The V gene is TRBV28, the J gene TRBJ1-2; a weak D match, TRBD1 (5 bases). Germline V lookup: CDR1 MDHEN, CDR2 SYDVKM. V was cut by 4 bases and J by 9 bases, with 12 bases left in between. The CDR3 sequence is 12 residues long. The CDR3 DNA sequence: TGTGCCAGCAGTTCCACTTCGGACAGCTACACCTTC. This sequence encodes CASSSTSDSYTF.

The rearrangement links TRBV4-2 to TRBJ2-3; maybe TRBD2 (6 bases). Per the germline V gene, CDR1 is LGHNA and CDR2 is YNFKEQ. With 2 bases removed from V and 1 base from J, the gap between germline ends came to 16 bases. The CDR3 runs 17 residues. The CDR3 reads CASSQTLTGEGTDTQYF. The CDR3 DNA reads TGTGCCAGCAGCCAAACCCTAACGGGGGAGGGCACAGATACGCAGTATTTT.

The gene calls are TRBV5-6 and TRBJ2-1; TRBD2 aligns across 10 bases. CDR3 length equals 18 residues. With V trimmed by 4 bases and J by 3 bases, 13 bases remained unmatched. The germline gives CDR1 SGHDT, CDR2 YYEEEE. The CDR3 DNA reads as TGTGCCAGCAGCCCCCGGTGGGCTAGCGGGGGCCTCTACAATGAGCAGTTCTTC. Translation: CASSPRWASGGLYNEQFF.

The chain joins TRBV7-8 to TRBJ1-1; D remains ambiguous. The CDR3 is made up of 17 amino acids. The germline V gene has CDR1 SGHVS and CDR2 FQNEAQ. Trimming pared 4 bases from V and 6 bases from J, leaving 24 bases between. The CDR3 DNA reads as TGTGCCAGCAGCTGGCCCTCTAGCGAGGGCTCGTTCGCTGAAGCTTTCTTT. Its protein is CASSWPSSEGSFAEAFF.

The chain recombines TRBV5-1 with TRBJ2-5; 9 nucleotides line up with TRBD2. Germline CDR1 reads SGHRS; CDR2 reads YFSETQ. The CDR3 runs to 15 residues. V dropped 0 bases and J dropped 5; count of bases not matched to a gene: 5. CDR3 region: CASSLGSGGSETQYF. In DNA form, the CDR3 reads TGCGCCAGCAGCTTGGGCAGCGGGGGGTCGGAGACCCAGTACTTC.

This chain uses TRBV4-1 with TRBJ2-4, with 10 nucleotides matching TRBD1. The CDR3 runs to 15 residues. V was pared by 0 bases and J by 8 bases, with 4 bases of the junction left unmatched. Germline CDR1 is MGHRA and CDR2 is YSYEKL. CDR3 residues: CASSQDGQGVDIQYF. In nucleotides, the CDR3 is TGCGCCAGCAGCCAAGACGGACAGGGGGTCGACATTCAGTACTTC.

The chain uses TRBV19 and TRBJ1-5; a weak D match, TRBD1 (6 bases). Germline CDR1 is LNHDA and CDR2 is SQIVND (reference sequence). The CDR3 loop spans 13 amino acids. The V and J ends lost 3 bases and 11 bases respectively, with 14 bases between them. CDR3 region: CASSIAGAGAQHF. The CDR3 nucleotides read TGTGCCAGTAGTATCGCAGGGGCAGGGGCCCAGCATTTT.

The CDR3 spells CASSLQIPDRGSYEQYF. CDR3 bases: TGCGCCAGCAGCTTACAAATACCGGACAGGGGTTCTTACGAGCAGTACTTC. The rearrangement links TRBV5-1 to TRBJ2-7; 9 bases are shared with TRBD1. The CDR3 covers 17 residues. The germline CDR1 and CDR2 sequences are SGHRS and YFSETQ. V was clipped by 2 bases and J by 4 bases; unmatched bases: 13.

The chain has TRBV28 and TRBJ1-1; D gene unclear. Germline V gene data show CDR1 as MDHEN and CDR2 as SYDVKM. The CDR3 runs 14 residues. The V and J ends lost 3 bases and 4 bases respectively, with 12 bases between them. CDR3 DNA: TGTGCCAGCAGTTTGCTCCGGGAGAGCACTGAAGCTTTCTTT. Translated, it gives CASSLLRESTEAFF.

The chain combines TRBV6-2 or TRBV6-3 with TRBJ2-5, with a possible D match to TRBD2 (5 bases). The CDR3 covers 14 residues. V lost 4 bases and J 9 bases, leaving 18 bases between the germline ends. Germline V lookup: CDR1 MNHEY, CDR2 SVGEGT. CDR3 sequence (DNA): TGTGCCAGCAGTTCGCCCTTCAGGCCAGCGGCCCAGTACTTC. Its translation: CASSSPFRPAAQYF.

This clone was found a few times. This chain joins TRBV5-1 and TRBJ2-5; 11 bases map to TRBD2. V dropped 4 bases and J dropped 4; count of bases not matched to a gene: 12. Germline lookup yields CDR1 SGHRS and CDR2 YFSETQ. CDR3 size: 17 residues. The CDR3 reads CASSLDFSGGAGETQYF. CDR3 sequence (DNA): TGCGCCAGCAGCCTCGACTTTAGCGGGGGGGCCGGAGAGACCCAGTACTTC.